This TCR beta chain was found in a study of blood T cell repertoires in COVID-19. Per germline, CDR1 SNHLY and CDR2 FYNNEI. This CDR3 region has 13 residues. The ends were cut back, 6 bases at V and 10 bases at J, with 13 bases in the middle. Assay: immunoSEQ multiplex PCR; the TCRdb copy retains only in-frame clones and omits some. The data show under 250,000 clones, about 78% seen once. The chain employs TRBV2 and TRBJ1-6, with D maybe TRBD1 (6 bases). The TCR originated in a woman in her 70s with acute or convalescent COVID-19. The sequenced sample consisted of peripheral blood. In DNA form, the CDR3 reads TGTGCCAGCAGCCAAGGGGGAAGCTCACCCCTCCACTTT. Protein product: CASSQGGSSPLHF.